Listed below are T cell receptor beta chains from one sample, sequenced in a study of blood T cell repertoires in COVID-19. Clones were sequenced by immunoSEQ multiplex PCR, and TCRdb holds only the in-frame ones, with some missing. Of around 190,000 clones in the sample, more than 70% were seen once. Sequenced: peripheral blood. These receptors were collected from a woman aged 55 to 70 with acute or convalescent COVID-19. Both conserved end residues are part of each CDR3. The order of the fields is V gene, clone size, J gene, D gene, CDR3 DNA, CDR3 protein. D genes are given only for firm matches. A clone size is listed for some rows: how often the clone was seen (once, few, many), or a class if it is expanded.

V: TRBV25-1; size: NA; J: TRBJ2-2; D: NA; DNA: TGTGCCAGCAGTGTTTTCGCGGGACCGAACACCGGGGAGCTGTTTTTT; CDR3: CASSVFAGPNTGELFF
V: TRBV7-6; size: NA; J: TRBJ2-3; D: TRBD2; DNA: TGTGCCAGCAGCTACCACCCCTTTCCGCGGGAGGGAGGCACAGATACGCAGTATTTT; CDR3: CASSYHPFPREGGTDTQYF
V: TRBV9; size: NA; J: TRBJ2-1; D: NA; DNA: TGTGCCAGCAGCGTAGGGACAGAACACAATGAGCAGTTCTTC; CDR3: CASSVGTEHNEQFF
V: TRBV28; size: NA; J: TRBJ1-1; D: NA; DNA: TGTGCCAGCAGTTTACAAGGGCGGCGCAGGGGAACTTTCTTT; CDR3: CASSLQGRRRGTFF
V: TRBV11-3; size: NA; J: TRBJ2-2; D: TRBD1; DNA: TGTGCCAGCGGGACAGTTAACACCGGGGAGCTGTTTTTT; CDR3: CASGTVNTGELFF
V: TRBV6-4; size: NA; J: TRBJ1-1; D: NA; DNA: TGTGCCAGCAGTGACTGGACAGACGTGGACACTGAAGCTTTCTTT; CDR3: CASSDWTDVDTEAFF
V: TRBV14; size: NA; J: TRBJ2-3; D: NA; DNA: TGTGCCAGCAGCCCCCTTACGGTCGGGGGAGATACGCAGTATTTT; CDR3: CASSPLTVGGDTQYF
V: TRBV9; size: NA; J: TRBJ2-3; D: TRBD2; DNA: TGTGCCAGCAGCGTGGGGACTAGCGAGAGCACAGATACGCAGTATTTT; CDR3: CASSVGTSESTDTQYF
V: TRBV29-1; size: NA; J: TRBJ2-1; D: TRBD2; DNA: TGCAGCGTTGAAGTAGCGGGAGAGACTGTGTACAATGAGCAGTTCTTC; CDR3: CSVEVAGETVYNEQFF
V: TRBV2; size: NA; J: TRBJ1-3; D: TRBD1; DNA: TGTGCCAGCAGGCTTGGGACAGACCATGGAAACACCATATATTTT; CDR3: CASRLGTDHGNTIYF
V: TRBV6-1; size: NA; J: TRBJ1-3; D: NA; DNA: TGTGCCAGCAGTGAACAGGGGGGAAACACCATATATTTT; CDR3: CASSEQGGNTIYF
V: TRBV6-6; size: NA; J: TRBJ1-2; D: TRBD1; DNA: TGTGCCAGCACTCAGGGGGGACAGATCTATGGCTACACCTTC; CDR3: CASTQGGQIYGYTF
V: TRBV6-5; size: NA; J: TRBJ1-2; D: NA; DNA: TGTGCCAGCACGTTTTCTTATGGCTACACCTTC; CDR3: CASTFSYGYTF
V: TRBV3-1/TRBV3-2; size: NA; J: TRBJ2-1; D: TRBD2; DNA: TGTGCCAGCAGCCAAGAGGGCCCACTAGCGGGAGGGCCTAATGAGCAGTTCTTC; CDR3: CASSQEGPLAGGPNEQFF
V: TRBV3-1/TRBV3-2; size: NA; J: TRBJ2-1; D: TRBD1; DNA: TGTGCCAGCAGCCGAAATCACGACAGGGGAAAAACTGGTGAGCAGTTCTTC; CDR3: CASSRNHDRGKTGEQFF
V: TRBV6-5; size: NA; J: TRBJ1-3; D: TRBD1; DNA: TGTGCCAGCAGTTCGACAGGGAGCGGAAACACCATATATTTT; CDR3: CASSSTGSGNTIYF
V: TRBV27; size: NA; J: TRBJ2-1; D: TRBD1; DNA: TGTGCCAGCAGTCCCCTCGCCGGGACAGGGGCCTACAATGAGCAGTTCTTC; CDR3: CASSPLAGTGAYNEQFF
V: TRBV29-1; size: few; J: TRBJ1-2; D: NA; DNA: TGCAGCTCCTCAGGCCGGGGTGGCTACACCTTC; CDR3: CSSSGRGGYTF
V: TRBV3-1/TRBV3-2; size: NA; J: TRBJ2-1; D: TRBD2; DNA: TGTGCCAGCAGCTCGACTAGCGGAGTCTACAATGAGCAGTTCTTC; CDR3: CASSSTSGVYNEQFF
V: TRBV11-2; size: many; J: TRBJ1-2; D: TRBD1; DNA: TGTGCCAGCAGCTTGAAGACAGGGGTGAGGGGCTACACCTTC; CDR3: CASSLKTGVRGYTF